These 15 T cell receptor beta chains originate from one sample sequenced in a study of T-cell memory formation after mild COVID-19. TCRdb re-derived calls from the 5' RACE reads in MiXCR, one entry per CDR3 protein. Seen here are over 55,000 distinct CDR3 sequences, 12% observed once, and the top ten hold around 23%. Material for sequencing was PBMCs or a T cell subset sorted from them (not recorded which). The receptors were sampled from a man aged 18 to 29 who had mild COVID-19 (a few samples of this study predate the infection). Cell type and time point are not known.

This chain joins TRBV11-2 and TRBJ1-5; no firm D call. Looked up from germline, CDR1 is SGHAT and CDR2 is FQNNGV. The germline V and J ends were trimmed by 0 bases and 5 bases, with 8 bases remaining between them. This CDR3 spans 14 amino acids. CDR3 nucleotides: TGTGCCAGCAGCTTAGATCGTGGGGATCAGCCCCAGCATTTT. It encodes CASSLDRGDQPQHF.

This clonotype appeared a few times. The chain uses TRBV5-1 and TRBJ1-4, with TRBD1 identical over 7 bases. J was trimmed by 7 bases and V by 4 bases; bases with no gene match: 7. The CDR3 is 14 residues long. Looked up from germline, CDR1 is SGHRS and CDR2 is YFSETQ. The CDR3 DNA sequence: TGCGCCAGCAGCGCCCCGGGACAGAGTGAAAAACTGTTTTTT. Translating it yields CASSAPGQSEKLFF. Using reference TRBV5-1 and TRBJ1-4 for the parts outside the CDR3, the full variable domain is KAGVTQTPRYLIKTRGQQVTLSCSPISGHRSVSWYQQTPGQGLQFLFEYFSETQRNKGNFPGRFSGRQFSNSRSEMNVSTLELGDSALYLCASSAPGQSEKLFFGSGTQLSVL.

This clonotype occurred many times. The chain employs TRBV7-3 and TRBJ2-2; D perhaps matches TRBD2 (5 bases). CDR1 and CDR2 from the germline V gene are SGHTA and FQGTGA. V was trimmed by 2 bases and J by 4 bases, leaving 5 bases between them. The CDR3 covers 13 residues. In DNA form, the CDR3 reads TGTGCCAGCAGCTTAGGGAGCACCGGGGAGCTGTTTTTT. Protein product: CASSLGSTGELFF.

The CDR3, as DNA: TGTGCCAGCAGCTCCTTGGGACAGGGCCAGCCCCAGCATTTT. Its translation is CASSSLGQGQPQHF. The chain employs TRBV7-9 and TRBJ1-5; 9 nucleotides align to TRBD1. Germline values: CDR1 SEHNR, CDR2 FQNEAQ (reference sequence). This CDR3 is built from 14 residues. Unmatched junction bases numbered 5, after V lost 4 bases and J lost 7 bases.

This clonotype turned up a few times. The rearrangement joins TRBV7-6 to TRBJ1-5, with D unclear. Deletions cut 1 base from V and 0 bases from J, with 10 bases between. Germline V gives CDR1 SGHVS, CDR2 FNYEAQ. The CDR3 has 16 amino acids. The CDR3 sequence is CASSLDSGDSNQPQHF. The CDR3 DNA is TGTGCCAGCAGCTTAGATTCTGGAGATAGCAATCAGCCCCAGCATTTT.

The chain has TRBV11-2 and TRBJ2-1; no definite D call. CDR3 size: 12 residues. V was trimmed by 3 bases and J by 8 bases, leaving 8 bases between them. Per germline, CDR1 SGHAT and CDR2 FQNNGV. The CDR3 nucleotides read TGTGCCAGCAGCTTTAATCGGGATGAGCAGTTCTTC. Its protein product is CASSFNRDEQFF.

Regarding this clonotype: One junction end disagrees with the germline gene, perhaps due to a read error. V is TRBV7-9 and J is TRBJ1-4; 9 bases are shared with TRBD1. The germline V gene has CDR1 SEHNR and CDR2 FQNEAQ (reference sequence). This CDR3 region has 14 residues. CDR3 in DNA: TGTGCCAGCAGCCCGGGACAGGGCAATGGAAAACTGTTTTTT. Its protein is CASSPGQGNGKLFF.

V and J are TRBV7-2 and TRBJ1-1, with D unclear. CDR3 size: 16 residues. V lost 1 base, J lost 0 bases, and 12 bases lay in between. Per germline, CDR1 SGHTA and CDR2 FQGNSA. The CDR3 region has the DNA TGTGCCAGCAGCTTAGGGACGCTGCGCGTGAACACTGAAGCTTTCTTT. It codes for CASSLGTLRVNTEAFF.

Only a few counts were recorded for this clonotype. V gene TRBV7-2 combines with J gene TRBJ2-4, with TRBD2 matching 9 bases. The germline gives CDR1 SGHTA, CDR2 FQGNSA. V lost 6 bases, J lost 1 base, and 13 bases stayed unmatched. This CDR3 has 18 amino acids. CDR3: CASRRPSGGRRAKNIQYF. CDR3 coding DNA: TGTGCCAGCAGGCGCCCGAGCGGGGGGCGGCGGGCCAAAAACATTCAGTACTTC.

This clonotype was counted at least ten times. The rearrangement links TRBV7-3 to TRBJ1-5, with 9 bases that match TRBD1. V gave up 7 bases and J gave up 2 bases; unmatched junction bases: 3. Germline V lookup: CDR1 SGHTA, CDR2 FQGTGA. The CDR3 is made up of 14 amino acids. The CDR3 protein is CASTWDRGNQPQHF. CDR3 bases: TGTGCCAGCACCTGGGACAGGGGCAATCAGCCCCAGCATTTT.

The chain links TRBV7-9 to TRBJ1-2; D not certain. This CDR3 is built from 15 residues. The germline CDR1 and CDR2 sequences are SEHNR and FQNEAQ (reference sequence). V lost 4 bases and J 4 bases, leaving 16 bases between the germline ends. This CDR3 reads CASSSGRLQVYGYTF. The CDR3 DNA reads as TGTGCCAGCAGCTCGGGCAGACTTCAAGTCTATGGCTACACCTTC.

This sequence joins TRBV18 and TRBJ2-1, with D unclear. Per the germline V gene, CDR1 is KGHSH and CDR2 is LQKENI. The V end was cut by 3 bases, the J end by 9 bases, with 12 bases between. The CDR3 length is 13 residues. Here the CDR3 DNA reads TGTGCCAGCTCACCGCCCCCCCCTGGTGAGCAGTTCTTC. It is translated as CASSPPPPGEQFF.

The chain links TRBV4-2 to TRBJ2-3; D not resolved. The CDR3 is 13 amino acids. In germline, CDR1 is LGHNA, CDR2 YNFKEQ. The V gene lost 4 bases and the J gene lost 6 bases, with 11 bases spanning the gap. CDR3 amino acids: CASSLLATDTQYF. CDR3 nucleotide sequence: TGTGCCAGCAGCCTCTTGGCGACGGATACGCAGTATTTT.

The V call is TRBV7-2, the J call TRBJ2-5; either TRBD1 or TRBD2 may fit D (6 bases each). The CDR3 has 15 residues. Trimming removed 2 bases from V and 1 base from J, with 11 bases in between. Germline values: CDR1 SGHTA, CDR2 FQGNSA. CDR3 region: CASSLYRGRQETQYF. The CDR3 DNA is TGTGCCAGCAGCTTATATCGGGGGCGCCAAGAGACCCAGTACTTC.

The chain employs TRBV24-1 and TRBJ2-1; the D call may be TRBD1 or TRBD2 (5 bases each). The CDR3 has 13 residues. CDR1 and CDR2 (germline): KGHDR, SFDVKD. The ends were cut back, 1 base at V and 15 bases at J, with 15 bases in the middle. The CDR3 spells CATSDFLGRDVFF. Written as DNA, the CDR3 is TGTGCCACCAGTGATTTCTTGGGACGGGACGTGTTCTTC.